The sequence of this T cell receptor (beta chain) was determined in a study of human T cells and chemical hapten exposure. Study in general: The patients were mostly female; they had alopecia areata, totalis or universalis.

This clonotype occurred a few times. What it recognizes is unknown. TCRdb itself ran the RACE reads through MiXCR, one entry per CDR3 protein. The table has about 59,000 distinct CDR3 sequences, about 11% seen once. Time point of the sample: pre-sensitization, week 0. Regarding treatment: therapeutic diphenylcyclopropenone sensitization with weekly scalp DPC. Each donor was an alopecia patient between 18 and 70 years of age who qualified for DPC. Findings and caveats of the study: In comparison with controls, expanded TCRs gave rise to a significantly larger number of large CDR3 similarity clusters.

The sample here was whole blood, taken in connection with sensitization to the hapten diphenylcyclopropenone (DPC). The receptor comes from a middle-aged woman with alopecia areata. Some clones in this sample may be carry-over from other donors' samples.

The DNA of the CDR3 is TGTGCCAGCAGCTTCGGACAGGGGGGGGACGAGCAGTACTTC. The encoded protein is CASSFGQGGDEQYF. V gene TRBV5-6 combines with J gene TRBJ2-7; 10 bases align to TRBD1. Germline-derived CDR1 and CDR2 are SGHDT and YYEEEE. This CDR3 contains 14 residues. The J segment lost 5 bases and the V segment lost 2 bases, leaving 4 bases of the junction unmatched.